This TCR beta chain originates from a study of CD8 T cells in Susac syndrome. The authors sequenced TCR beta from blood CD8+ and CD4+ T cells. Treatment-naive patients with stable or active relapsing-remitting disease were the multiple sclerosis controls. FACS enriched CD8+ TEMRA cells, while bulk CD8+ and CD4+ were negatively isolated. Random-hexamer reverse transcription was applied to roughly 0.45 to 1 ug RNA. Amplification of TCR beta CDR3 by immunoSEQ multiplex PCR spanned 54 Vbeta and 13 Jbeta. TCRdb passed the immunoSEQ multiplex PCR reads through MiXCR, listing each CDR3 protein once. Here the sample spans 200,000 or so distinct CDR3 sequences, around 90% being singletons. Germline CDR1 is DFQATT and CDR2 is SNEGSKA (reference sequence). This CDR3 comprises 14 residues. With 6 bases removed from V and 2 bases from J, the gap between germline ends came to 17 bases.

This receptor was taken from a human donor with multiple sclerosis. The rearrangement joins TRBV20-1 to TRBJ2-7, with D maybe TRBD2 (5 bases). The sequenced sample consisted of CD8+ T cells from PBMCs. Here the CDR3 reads CSAESGVRPYEQYF. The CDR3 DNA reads TGCAGTGCGGAGAGCGGAGTTCGCCCCTACGAGCAGTACTTC.